Listed below are T cell receptor beta chains from one sample, sequenced in a study of T cell changes during pregnancy in multiple sclerosis. The method was immunoSEQ multiplex PCR; TCRdb's version includes in-frame clones alone and lacks a portion of them. Of roughly 51,000 clones detected, around 93% appear once; the ten largest clones hold 0.16%. The sequencing here drew on CD4+ T cells from peripheral blood mononuclear cells, taken after pregnancy. These receptors all come from a female donor in good health, enrolled as a control in a pregnancy study. CDR3s include the opening cysteine and the closing phenylalanine or tryptophan. Fields, in order: CDR3 protein, CDR3 DNA, J gene, D gene, clone size, V gene. D genes are given only for firm matches. Size tells how often a clone was seen (once, few, many) or the class of an expanded clone, and some rows leave it out.

CDR3 protein: CASSGGQSYEQYF
CDR3 DNA: TGTGCCAGCAGTGGCGGACAGAGCTACGAGCAGTACTTC
J gene: TRBJ2-7
D gene: .
clone size: .
V gene: TRBV25-1

CDR3 protein: CASSGGTGAPNSYEQYF
CDR3 DNA: TGTGCCAGTAGTGGGGGGACAGGGGCACCCAACTCCTACGAGCAGTACTTC
J gene: TRBJ2-7
D gene: TRBD1
clone size: .
V gene: TRBV19

CDR3 protein: CASSLLHTYNEQFF
CDR3 DNA: TGTGCCAGCAGTCTCCTTCACACCTACAATGAGCAGTTCTTC
J gene: TRBJ2-1
D gene: .
clone size: .
V gene: TRBV7-2

CDR3 protein: CACSQGHKREKPQHF
CDR3 DNA: TGTGCCTGTTCCCAAGGACATAAAAGGGAAAAGCCCCAGCATTTT
J gene: TRBJ1-5
D gene: .
clone size: .
V gene: TRBV30

CDR3 protein: CASSLGGQVATNEKLFF
CDR3 DNA: TGTGCCAGCAGCTTGGGCGGACAGGTTGCAACTAATGAAAAACTGTTTTTT
J gene: TRBJ1-4
D gene: TRBD1
clone size: once
V gene: TRBV5-4

CDR3 protein: CASSPPGQGAPLF
CDR3 DNA: TGTGCCAGCTCACCGCCGGGACAGGGTGCCCCCCTCTTC
J gene: TRBJ1-2
D gene: TRBD1
clone size: few
V gene: TRBV18

CDR3 protein: CASSPGIEAFF
CDR3 DNA: TGTGCCAGCAGCCCAGGGATTGAAGCTTTCTTT
J gene: TRBJ1-1
D gene: .
clone size: .
V gene: TRBV7-9

CDR3 protein: CASSRGTSGGELFF
CDR3 DNA: TGTGCCAGCAGCCGGGGGACTAGCGGCGGGGAGCTGTTTTTT
J gene: TRBJ2-2
D gene: TRBD2
clone size: .
V gene: TRBV7-3

CDR3 protein: CASSSRLAGAYEQYF
CDR3 DNA: TGTGCCAGCAGCTCCAGACTAGCGGGGGCGTACGAGCAGTACTTC
J gene: TRBJ2-7
D gene: TRBD2
clone size: .
V gene: TRBV7-8

CDR3 protein: CASSFNSGGSTDTQYF
CDR3 DNA: TGTGCCAGCAGCTTCAATAGCGGGGGAAGCACAGATACGCAGTATTTT
J gene: TRBJ2-3
D gene: TRBD2
clone size: few
V gene: TRBV7-2

CDR3 protein: CASSLLGGRIANEKLFF
CDR3 DNA: TGTGCCAGCAGCCTACTGGGGGGGCGCATAGCTAATGAAAAACTGTTTTTT
J gene: TRBJ1-4
D gene: .
clone size: .
V gene: TRBV4-2

CDR3 protein: CASSLRGGGTDTQYF
CDR3 DNA: TGTGCCAGCAGCTTAAGGGGCGGAGGCACAGATACGCAGTATTTT
J gene: TRBJ2-3
D gene: .
clone size: .
V gene: TRBV7-9

CDR3 protein: CASSIRLGAGTDTQYF
CDR3 DNA: TGTGCCAGCAGCATACGGTTGGGGGCTGGCACAGATACGCAGTATTTT
J gene: TRBJ2-3
D gene: .
clone size: .
V gene: TRBV7-9

CDR3 protein: CASSLFGQVRSDEQFF
CDR3 DNA: TGTGCCAGCAGCTTGTTCGGACAGGTCAGGAGCGATGAGCAGTTCTTC
J gene: TRBJ2-1
D gene: TRBD1
clone size: .
V gene: TRBV5-6

CDR3 protein: CASSLSMGTGSYEQYF
CDR3 DNA: TGTGCCAGCAGCTTAAGTATGGGGACAGGTTCCTACGAGCAGTACTTC
J gene: TRBJ2-7
D gene: TRBD1
clone size: .
V gene: TRBV7-2

CDR3 protein: CASQRQGRDQPQHF
CDR3 DNA: TGTGCCAGCCAAAGACAGGGTCGGGATCAGCCCCAGCATTTT
J gene: TRBJ1-5
D gene: TRBD1
clone size: .
V gene: TRBV18

CDR3 protein: CASSQEPDYGYTF
CDR3 DNA: TGCGCCAGCAGCCAAGAACCGGACTATGGCTACACCTTC
J gene: TRBJ1-2
D gene: .
clone size: once
V gene: TRBV4-3

CDR3 protein: CASTEAGGLDTGELFF
CDR3 DNA: TGTGCCAGCACAGAAGCGGGGGGTTTGGACACCGGGGAGCTGTTTTTT
J gene: TRBJ2-2
D gene: TRBD2
clone size: .
V gene: TRBV28

CDR3 protein: CASSLARTGSTTDTQYF
CDR3 DNA: TGTGCCAGCAGCTTAGCACGGACAGGGAGTACCACAGATACGCAGTATTTT
J gene: TRBJ2-3
D gene: TRBD1
clone size: .
V gene: TRBV7-2

CDR3 protein: CSAMGGNYGYTF
CDR3 DNA: TGCAGCGCCATGGGGGGTAACTATGGCTACACCTTC
J gene: TRBJ1-2
D gene: .
clone size: .
V gene: TRBV29-1

CDR3 protein: CASSPALDNSPLHF
CDR3 DNA: TGTGCCAGCAGCCCTGCGCTTGATAATTCACCCCTCCACTTT
J gene: TRBJ1-6
D gene: .
clone size: .
V gene: TRBV7-9

CDR3 protein: CASSYGTGTPFF
CDR3 DNA: TGTGCCAGCAGTTACGGGACAGGGACACCTTTCTTT
J gene: TRBJ1-1
D gene: TRBD1
clone size: .
V gene: TRBV6-5

CDR3 protein: CASSPARGTNEKLFF
CDR3 DNA: TGTGCCAGCAGCCCGGCCAGGGGAACTAATGAAAAACTGTTTTTT
J gene: TRBJ1-4
D gene: .
clone size: .
V gene: TRBV7-2

CDR3 protein: CASSLDVGVSYGYTF
CDR3 DNA: TGTGCCAGCAGCTTGGATGTGGGAGTCAGCTATGGCTACACCTTC
J gene: TRBJ1-2
D gene: .
clone size: .
V gene: TRBV5-4

CDR3 protein: CAISDPGTGLYEQYF
CDR3 DNA: TGTGCCATCAGTGACCCCGGGACAGGGCTTTACGAGCAGTACTTC
J gene: TRBJ2-7
D gene: TRBD1
clone size: .
V gene: TRBV10-3

CDR3 protein: CATNKGQGPYYGYTF
CDR3 DNA: TGTGCCACCAACAAGGGACAGGGGCCATACTATGGCTACACCTTC
J gene: TRBJ1-2
D gene: TRBD1
clone size: once
V gene: TRBV15

CDR3 protein: CASSPPGQSYEQYF
CDR3 DNA: TGTGCCAGTAGCCCTCCGGGACAGTCCTACGAGCAGTACTTC
J gene: TRBJ2-7
D gene: TRBD1
clone size: .
V gene: TRBV19

CDR3 protein: CASSQDRGGRDEQFF
CDR3 DNA: TGTGCCAGCAGCCAAGACAGGGGCGGGAGGGATGAGCAGTTCTTC
J gene: TRBJ2-1
D gene: TRBD2
clone size: .
V gene: TRBV14

CDR3 protein: CASSESGGSQPQHF
CDR3 DNA: TGTGCCAGCAGTGAATCGGGAGGGTCTCAGCCCCAGCATTTT
J gene: TRBJ1-5
D gene: .
clone size: .
V gene: TRBV2

CDR3 protein: CATSRGQQANYGYTF
CDR3 DNA: TGTGCCACCAGCCGTGGACAACAAGCTAACTATGGCTACACCTTC
J gene: TRBJ1-2
D gene: .
clone size: .
V gene: TRBV15

CDR3 protein: CASSLALGLGDTKQYF
CDR3 DNA: TGCGCCAGCAGCTTGGCCCTGGGGCTTGGCGATACCAAGCAGTACTTC
J gene: TRBJ2-7
D gene: .
clone size: once
V gene: TRBV5-1

CDR3 protein: CASSLIRGPADTQYF
CDR3 DNA: TGTGCCAGCAGCTTAATTAGGGGGCCCGCAGATACGCAGTATTTT
J gene: TRBJ2-3
D gene: TRBD1
clone size: .
V gene: TRBV7-8

CDR3 protein: CASSEARLGSYEQYF
CDR3 DNA: TGTGCCAGCAGTGAAGCCCGACTAGGGAGCTACGAGCAGTACTTC
J gene: TRBJ2-7
D gene: .
clone size: .
V gene: TRBV6-1

CDR3 protein: CASSFRGPSSYEQYF
CDR3 DNA: TGTGCCAGCAGCTTTCGAGGGCCGAGCTCCTACGAGCAGTACTTC
J gene: TRBJ2-7
D gene: .
clone size: .
V gene: TRBV7-2

CDR3 protein: CAISVSQGNNEQFF
CDR3 DNA: TGTGCCATCAGTGTGAGCCAGGGTAATAATGAGCAGTTCTTC
J gene: TRBJ2-1
D gene: .
clone size: .
V gene: TRBV10-3

CDR3 protein: CAGRGRRVAFF
CDR3 DNA: TGTGCCGGCAGGGGGCGAAGGGTAGCTTTCTTT
J gene: TRBJ1-1
D gene: TRBD1
clone size: .
V gene: TRBV6-5

CDR3 protein: CASSLDREGPKNIQYF
CDR3 DNA: TGTGCCAGCAGCTTGGACAGGGAAGGGCCCAAAAACATTCAGTACTTC
J gene: TRBJ2-4
D gene: .
clone size: .
V gene: TRBV5-6

CDR3 protein: CASSYSRGSLTGELFF
CDR3 DNA: TGTGCCAGCAGTTACTCGAGAGGGTCCCTCACCGGGGAGCTGTTTTTT
J gene: TRBJ2-2
D gene: .
clone size: .
V gene: TRBV6-5

CDR3 protein: CASSSPWGEQFF
CDR3 DNA: TGTGCCAGCAGCTCCCCATGGGGCGAGCAGTTCTTC
J gene: TRBJ2-1
D gene: .
clone size: .
V gene: TRBV11-3

CDR3 protein: CASSKNRGYTEAFF
CDR3 DNA: TGTGCCAGTAGTAAAAACAGGGGGTATACTGAAGCTTTCTTT
J gene: TRBJ1-1
D gene: TRBD1
clone size: .
V gene: TRBV19

CDR3 protein: CAIRLAGVSTDTQYF
CDR3 DNA: TGTGCCATCAGGTTAGCGGGGGTAAGCACAGATACGCAGTATTTT
J gene: TRBJ2-3
D gene: TRBD2
clone size: .
V gene: TRBV10-3

CDR3 protein: CASSRGSSASGVAKNIQYF
CDR3 DNA: TGCGCCAGCAGCCGCGGATCATCTGCTAGCGGGGTAGCCAAAAACATTCAGTACTTC
J gene: TRBJ2-4
D gene: TRBD2
clone size: .
V gene: TRBV4-3

CDR3 protein: CASSVLEGQGYEQYF
CDR3 DNA: TGTGCCAGCAGCGTCTTAGAGGGACAGGGCTACGAGCAGTACTTC
J gene: TRBJ2-7
D gene: TRBD1
clone size: .
V gene: TRBV6-1

CDR3 protein: CASSSRTPTNTGELFF
CDR3 DNA: TGTGCCAGCAGCTCAAGGACACCTACGAACACCGGGGAGCTGTTTTTT
J gene: TRBJ2-2
D gene: .
clone size: .
V gene: TRBV7-2

CDR3 protein: CASSEGNRGNSPLHF
CDR3 DNA: TGTGCCAGCAGCGAGGGAAACAGGGGTAATTCACCCCTCCACTTT
J gene: TRBJ1-6
D gene: TRBD1
clone size: .
V gene: TRBV9

CDR3 protein: CASSSESGELFF
CDR3 DNA: TGTGCCAGCAGCTCTGAGTCCGGGGAGCTGTTTTTT
J gene: TRBJ2-2
D gene: .
clone size: .
V gene: TRBV11-3

CDR3 protein: CASSLTGGLETQYF
CDR3 DNA: TGTGCTAGCAGCTTAACAGGGGGCTTAGAGACCCAGTACTTC
J gene: TRBJ2-5
D gene: TRBD1
clone size: .
V gene: TRBV7-7

CDR3 protein: CASSFRDRYEQYF
CDR3 DNA: TGTGCCAGCAGTTTCCGGGATAGATACGAGCAGTACTTC
J gene: TRBJ2-7
D gene: .
clone size: .
V gene: TRBV27

CDR3 protein: CASSSFTDTQYF
CDR3 DNA: TGTGCCAGCAGTTCGTTCACAGATACGCAGTATTTT
J gene: TRBJ2-3
D gene: .
clone size: .
V gene: TRBV28

CDR3 protein: CAWSEGSHTGYTF
CDR3 DNA: TGTGCCTGGAGTGAGGGGTCCCACACTGGCTACACCTTC
J gene: TRBJ1-2
D gene: .
clone size: few
V gene: TRBV30